This is a list of T cell receptor beta chains from one sample in a study of Ad26.COV2.S vaccination and SARS-CoV-2 variants. Profiling relied on immunoSEQ multiplex PCR, and the TCRdb table lists in-frame clones only, not all of them. Of around 300,000 clones listed, roughly 90% are singletons. Source: peripheral blood, taken in a trial of Ad26.COV2.S vaccine versus placebo. These receptors originate from a person between 18 and 60 years old who received the Ad26.COV2.S COVID-19 vaccine or a placebo. Each CDR3 is given without its conserved first and last residue.

TRBJ2-6 16 TRBV7-6 ASSSAWGVSSGANVLT
TRBJ2-3 13 TRBV19 ASSPEPPRGDTQY
TRBJ2-3 18 TRBV4-3 ASSQDVLRTGLLSTDTQY
TRBJ1-1 13 TRBV11-3 ASSLGTGINTEAF
TRBJ1-4 14 TRBV5-1 ASSPSPGIGEEKLF
TRBJ1-2 10 TRBV5-6 ASSLGRYGYT
TRBJ1-2 16 TRBV19 ASSQVLSAGPGVYGYT
TRBJ1-2 10 TRBV6-6 ASSYDSYGYT
TRBJ1-1 12 TRBV30 ACPRGGVGTEAF
TRBJ1-1 12 TRBV27 ASSPQTANTEAF
TRBJ1-5 17 TRBV15 ATSRDVGTLRGGNQPQH
TRBJ1-5 11 TRBV2 ASSGTPYQPQH
TRBJ2-3 11 TRBV11-3 ASSLSFADTQY
TRBJ2-5 13 TRBV5-1 ASSLAGRGRETQY
TRBJ2-7 13 TRBV13 ASSLGLGLSYEQY
TRBJ2-2 14 TRBV14 ASSQVYRVGTGELF
TRBJ1-2 14 TRBV18 ASSPGGVQARDGYT
TRBJ2-5 13 TRBV4-3 ASSQGFLAEETQY
TRBJ1-1 13 TRBV5-1 ASRIVQGANTEAF
TRBJ1-2 12 TRBV9 ASNTGQGAPGYT
TRBJ1-1 13 TRBV5-5 ASSFGPAPRSEAF
TRBJ1-2 15 TRBV27 ASSLSVTGGSNYGYT
TRBJ1-5 13 TRBV10-1 AGRTGGRSNQPQH
TRBJ1-1 13 TRBV30 AWSEGSGGNTEAF